These 18 T cell receptor beta chains originate from one sample sequenced in a study of blood T cell repertoires in COVID-19 (dated by TCRdb to the early 2020s). Libraries came from the immunoSEQ multiplex PCR assay. Sourced from immuneACCESS, this table was stored by TCRdb with only in-frame sequences that have V and J called. A share of the clones is absent; for the studies checked, an unresolved V gene accounts for under half, and the remainder has no known explanation. Recorded for this sample are under 200,000 clones; roughly 85% of them occurred a single time. Jointly, the top ten make up 20% to 25% of the sample. Sequencing input: peripheral blood. All receptors come from a man aged 55 to 70 with active or convalescent COVID-19.

The chain has TRBV10-3 and TRBJ2-7, with 9 bases fitting TRBD2. The J segment lost 2 bases and the V segment lost 8 bases, leaving 10 bases of the junction unmatched. The germline CDR1 and CDR2 sequences are ENHRY and SYGVKD. The CDR3 is 15 amino acids. The CDR3 protein is CAIGPQAGGTYEQYF. The CDR3 DNA is TGTGCCATCGGCCCCCAAGCGGGGGGTACCTACGAGCAGTACTTC.

The chain employs TRBV18 and TRBJ2-3, with TRBD2 matching over 8 bases. V lost 1 base and J lost 3; bases outside the gene matches: 6. In germline, CDR1 is KGHSH, CDR2 LQKENI. The CDR3 loop spans 16 amino acids. The CDR3 DNA follows: TGTGCCAGCTCACCACTGCCGGGGGGGAATACAGATACGCAGTATTTT. This codes for CASSPLPGGNTDTQYF.

The chain has TRBV2 and TRBJ1-5; 8 nucleotides agree with TRBD1. The germline gives CDR1 SNHLY, CDR2 FYNNEI. The CDR3 is 15 residues long. Trimming removed 4 bases from V and 5 bases from J; junction bases left unmatched: 7. The CDR3 nucleotides read TGTGCCAGCAGTGGGGCAGGGGGCGGGGATCAGCCCCAGCATTTT. It translates to CASSGAGGGDQPQHF.

The gene calls are TRBV4-1 and TRBJ1-6, with 11 bases aligning to TRBD1. The CDR3 is made up of 17 amino acids. The germline CDR1 and CDR2 sequences are MGHRA and YSYEKL. The trim removed 4 bases at V and 10 bases at J, leaving 12 bases unmatched. DNA of the CDR3: TGCGCCAGCAGCCCGGACAGGGGGCGAGGATTGAGATCACCCCTCCACTTT. It yields the protein CASSPDRGRGLRSPLHF.

This chain's CDR3 is CASSILGETEAFF. In nucleotides, the CDR3 is TGTGCCAGTAGTATTTTAGGGGAAACTGAAGCTTTCTTT. The V and J genes are TRBV19 and TRBJ1-1; perhaps TRBD1 as D (5 bases). CDR3 length: 13 residues. The germline V and J ends were trimmed by 3 bases and 5 bases, with 10 bases remaining between them. Germline V lookup: CDR1 LNHDA, CDR2 SQIVND (reference sequence). Combining the CDR3 with reference TRBV19 and TRBJ1-1 gives the whole variable domain DGGITQSPKYLFRKEGQNVTLSCEQNLNHDAMYWYRQDPGQGLRLIYYSQIVNDFQKGDIAEGYSVSREKKESFPLTVTSAQKNPTAFYLCASSILGETEAFFGQGTRLTVV.

In this sample, this clone turned up once. The chain has TRBV4-1 and TRBJ2-3; D perhaps matches TRBD2 (6 bases). The CDR3 sequence is 14 residues long. CDR1 and CDR2 (germline): MGHRA, YSYEKL. The V end lost 3 bases, the J end lost 14 bases, and 21 bases lay between the germline ends. The CDR3 sequence: CASSQGSGKLKVYF. For the CDR3, the DNA is TGCGCCAGCAGCCAGGGTAGCGGAAAATTAAAAGTGTATTTT.

The chain carries TRBV2 and TRBJ2-5, with 10 bases fitting TRBD2. CDR3 length: 14 amino acids. Unmatched junction bases numbered 9, after V lost 7 bases and J lost 7 bases. CDR1 and CDR2 from the germline V gene are SNHLY and FYNNEI. The CDR3, as DNA: TGTGCCAGCACCGGTAGCGGGGGGATTGGGACCCAGTACTTC. Translating gives CASTGSGGIGTQYF.

The J gene is TRBJ1-5, the V gene TRBV12-2. TRBV12-2 is an annotated pseudogene. The CDR3 is 15 amino acids. The CDR3 DNA follows: TGTGCAAGTCGCTTAGCGCACGGTTACAATCAGCCCCAGCATTTT. It encodes CASRLAHGYNQPQHF.

The V gene is TRBV6-6, the J gene TRBJ2-7, with 9 bases that match TRBD1. The V segment lost 10 bases and the J segment 5 bases; nucleotides outside the gene matches: 15. The germline V gene has CDR1 MNHNY and CDR2 SVGAGI (reference sequence). This CDR3 is 15 amino acids long. The CDR3: CATKLTPGQGNEQYF. CDR3 nucleotides: TGTGCCACCAAGTTGACCCCGGGACAGGGTAACGAGCAGTACTTC.

This chain joins TRBV29-1 and TRBJ2-1; D not certain. The germline V and J ends were trimmed by 4 bases and 5 bases, with 9 bases remaining between them. CDR1 and CDR2 from the germline V gene are SQVTM and ANQGSEA. This CDR3 has 12 amino acids. For the CDR3, the DNA is TGCAGCGTTGCTGCTAGTAACAATGAGCAGTTCTTC. Protein product: CSVAASNNEQFF.

The chain recombines TRBV7-9 with TRBJ1-3; a possible D gene is TRBD1 (5 bases). Trimming stripped 5 bases from V and 4 bases from J, with 18 bases between. The germline CDR1 and CDR2 sequences are SEHNR and FQNEAQ (reference sequence). The CDR3 length is 16 residues. The CDR3 spells CASSPPWAGSGNTIYF. CDR3 nucleotide sequence: TGTGCCAGCAGCCCCCCCTGGGCAGGGTCCGGAAACACCATATATTTT.

The J gene is TRBJ2-7, the V gene TRBV11-2; 12 bases agree with TRBD2. J gave up 3 bases and V 6 bases, and 6 bases lay outside the gene matches. The CDR3 has 15 residues. Germline lookup yields CDR1 SGHAT and CDR2 FQNNGV. CDR3 nucleotides: TGTGCCAGCAGAAAACTAGCGGGGGGCCTCTACGAGCAGTACTTC. Residues: CASRKLAGGLYEQYF.

The genes are TRBV3-1 (or the pseudogene TRBV3-2) and TRBJ1-2; TRBD1 matches 10 bases. CDR3 length equals 12 residues. The V segment lost 1 base and the J segment 12 bases; nucleotides outside the gene matches: 2. CDR1 is LGHDT, CDR2 YNNKEL, per germline (reference sequence). In nucleotides, the CDR3 is TGTGCCAGCAGCCAAGGGGGACAGGGGAACACCTTC. Its protein is CASSQGGQGNTF.

The gene calls are TRBV9 and TRBJ1-3, with a possible D match to TRBD1 (5 bases). Germline V lookup: CDR1 SGDLS, CDR2 YYNGEE. The CDR3 runs to 15 residues. V was pared by 4 bases and J by 0 bases, with 11 bases between. The CDR3 DNA reads TGTGCCAGCAGCCGGGAGGGGCTCTCTGGAAACACCATATATTTT. Translating gives CASSREGLSGNTIYF.

The V and J genes are TRBV27 and TRBJ1-4, with 10 bases aligning to TRBD1. The CDR3 is made up of 13 amino acids. Germline CDR1 and CDR2: MNHEY and SMNVEV (reference sequence). V lost 9 bases, J lost 4 bases, and 2 bases stayed unmatched. As DNA, the CDR3 is TGTGCCAGAGGGGACAGGGGTAATGAAAAACTGTTTTTT. It encodes CARGDRGNEKLFF.

The gene calls are TRBV9 and TRBJ2-2; 10 bases line up with TRBD1. V lost 2 bases to trimming and J lost 3 bases; unmatched junction nucleotides: 4. The CDR3 runs 16 residues. The germline gives CDR1 SGDLS, CDR2 YYNGEE. CDR3 loop: CASSVTGGRDTGELFF. In DNA form, the CDR3 reads TGTGCCAGCAGCGTGACAGGGGGCAGGGACACCGGGGAGCTGTTTTTT.

The chain employs TRBV10-3 and TRBJ1-2; no firm D call. This CDR3 comprises 11 residues. Germline V gene data show CDR1 as ENHRY and CDR2 as SYGVKD. The V and J ends lost 4 bases and 9 bases respectively, with 9 bases between them. The CDR3 DNA is TGTGCCATCAGTGTGGCGGGTAGCTACACCTTC. Amino acid sequence: CAISVAGSYTF.

This chain connects TRBV30 to TRBJ2-1; a weak D match, TRBD1 (6 bases). The CDR3 length is 13 residues. Germline CDR1 GTSNPN, CDR2 SVGIG (reference sequence). The V end was cut by 4 bases, the J end by 5 bases, with 12 bases between. The CDR3 spells CAWKRQGNNEQFF. The CDR3 DNA reads TGTGCCTGGAAACGGCAGGGGAACAATGAGCAGTTCTTC.